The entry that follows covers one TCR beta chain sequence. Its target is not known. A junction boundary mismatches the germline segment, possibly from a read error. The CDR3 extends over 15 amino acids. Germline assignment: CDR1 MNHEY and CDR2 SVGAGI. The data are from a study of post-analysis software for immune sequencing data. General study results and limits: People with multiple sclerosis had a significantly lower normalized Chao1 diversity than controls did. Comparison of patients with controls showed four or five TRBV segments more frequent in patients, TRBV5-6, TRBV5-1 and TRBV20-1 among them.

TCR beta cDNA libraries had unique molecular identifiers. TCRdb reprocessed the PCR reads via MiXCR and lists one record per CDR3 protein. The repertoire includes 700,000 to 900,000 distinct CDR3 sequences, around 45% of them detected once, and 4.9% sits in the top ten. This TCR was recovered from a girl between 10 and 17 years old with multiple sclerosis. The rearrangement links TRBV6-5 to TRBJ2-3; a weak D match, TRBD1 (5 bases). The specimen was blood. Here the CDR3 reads CTSSPRGGPGSTQYF. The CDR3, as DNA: TGTACCAGCAGTCCCCGAGGTGGCCCAGGGTCTACGCAGTATTTT.